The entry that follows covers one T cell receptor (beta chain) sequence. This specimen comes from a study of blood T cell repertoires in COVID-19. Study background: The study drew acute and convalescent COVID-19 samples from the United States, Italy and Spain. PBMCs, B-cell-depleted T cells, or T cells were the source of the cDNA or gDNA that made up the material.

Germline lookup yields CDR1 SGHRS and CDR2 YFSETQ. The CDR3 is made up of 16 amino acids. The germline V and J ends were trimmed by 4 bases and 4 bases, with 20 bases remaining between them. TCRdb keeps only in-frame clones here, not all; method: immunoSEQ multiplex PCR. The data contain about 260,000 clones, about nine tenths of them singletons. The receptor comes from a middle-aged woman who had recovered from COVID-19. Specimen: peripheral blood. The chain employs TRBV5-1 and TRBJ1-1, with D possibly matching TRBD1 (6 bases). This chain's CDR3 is CASSDYQGIGATEAFF. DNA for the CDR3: TGCGCCAGCAGCGATTATCAGGGGATTGGCGCCACTGAAGCTTTCTTT.